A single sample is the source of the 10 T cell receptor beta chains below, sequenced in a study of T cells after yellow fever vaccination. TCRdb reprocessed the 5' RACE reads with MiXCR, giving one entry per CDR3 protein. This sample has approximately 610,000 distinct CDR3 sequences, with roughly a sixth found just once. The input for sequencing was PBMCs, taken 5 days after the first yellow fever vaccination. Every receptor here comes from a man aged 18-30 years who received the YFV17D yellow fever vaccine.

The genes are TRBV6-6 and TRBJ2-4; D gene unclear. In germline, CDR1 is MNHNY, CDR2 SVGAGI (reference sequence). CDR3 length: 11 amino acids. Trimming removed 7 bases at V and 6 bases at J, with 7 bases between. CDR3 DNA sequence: TGTGCCAGCACCGTACGAAACATTCAGTACTTC. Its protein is CASTVRNIQYF.

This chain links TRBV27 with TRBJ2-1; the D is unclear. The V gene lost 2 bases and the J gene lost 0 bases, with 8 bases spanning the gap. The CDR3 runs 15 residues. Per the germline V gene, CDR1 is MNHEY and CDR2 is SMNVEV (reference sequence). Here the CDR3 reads CASSLGPNSYNEQFF. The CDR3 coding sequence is TGTGCCAGCAGTTTAGGTCCGAACTCCTACAATGAGCAGTTCTTC.

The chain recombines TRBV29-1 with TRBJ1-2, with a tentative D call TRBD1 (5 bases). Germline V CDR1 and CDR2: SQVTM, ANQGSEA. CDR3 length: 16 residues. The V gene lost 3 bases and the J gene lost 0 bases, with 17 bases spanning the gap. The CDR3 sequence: CSVDGAPSAPNYGYTF. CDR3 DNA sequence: TGCAGCGTTGACGGGGCGCCCTCCGCCCCTAACTATGGCTACACCTTC.

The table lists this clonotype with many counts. This chain's CDR3 is CASSQPQTGAVESGELFF. In DNA, the CDR3 is TGCGCCAGCAGCCAACCCCAGACCGGGGCAGTGGAATCCGGGGAGCTGTTTTTT. The J gene is TRBJ2-2, the V gene TRBV4-3; the D gene could be TRBD1 or TRBD2 (5 bases each). The V and J ends lost 2 bases and 6 bases respectively, with 22 bases between them. CDR1 and CDR2 from the germline V gene are LGHNA and YSLEER. The CDR3 loop spans 18 amino acids.

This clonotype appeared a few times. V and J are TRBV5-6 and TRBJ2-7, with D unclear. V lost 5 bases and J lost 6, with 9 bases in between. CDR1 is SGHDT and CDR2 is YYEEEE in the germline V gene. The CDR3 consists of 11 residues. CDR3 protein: CASRGSGEQYV. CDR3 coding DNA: TGTGCCAGCAGAGGATCAGGCGAGCAGTACGTC.

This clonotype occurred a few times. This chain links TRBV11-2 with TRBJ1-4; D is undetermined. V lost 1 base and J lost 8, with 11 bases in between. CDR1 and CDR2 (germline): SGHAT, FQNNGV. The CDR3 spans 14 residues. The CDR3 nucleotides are TGTGCCAGCAGCTTAGGTGGCTGGCGCGAAAAACTGTTTTTT. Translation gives CASSLGGWREKLFF.

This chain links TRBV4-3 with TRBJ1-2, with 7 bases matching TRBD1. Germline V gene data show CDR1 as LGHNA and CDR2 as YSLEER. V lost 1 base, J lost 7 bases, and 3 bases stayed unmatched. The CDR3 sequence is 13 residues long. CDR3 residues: CASSQGQGTGYTF. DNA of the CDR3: TGCGCCAGCAGCCAAGGACAGGGTACTGGCTACACCTTC.

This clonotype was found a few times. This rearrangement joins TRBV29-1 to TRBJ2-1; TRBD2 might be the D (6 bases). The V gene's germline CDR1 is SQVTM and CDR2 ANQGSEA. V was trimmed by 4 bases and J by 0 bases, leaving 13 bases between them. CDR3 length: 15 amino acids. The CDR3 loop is CSVVGPEGSYNEQFF. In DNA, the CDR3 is TGCAGCGTTGTCGGACCGGAGGGCTCCTACAATGAGCAGTTCTTC.

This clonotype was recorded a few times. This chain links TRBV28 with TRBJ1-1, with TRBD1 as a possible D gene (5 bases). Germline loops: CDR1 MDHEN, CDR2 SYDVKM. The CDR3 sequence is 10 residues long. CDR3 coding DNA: TGTGGGACAATGAACACTGAAGCTTTCTTT. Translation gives CGTMNTEAFF. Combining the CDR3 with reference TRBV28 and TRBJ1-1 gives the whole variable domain DVKVTQSSRYLVKRTGEKVFLECVQDMDHENMFWYRQDPGLGLRLIYFSYDVKMKEKGDIPEGYSVSREKKERFSLILESASTNQTSMYLCGTMNTEAFFGQGTRLTVV.

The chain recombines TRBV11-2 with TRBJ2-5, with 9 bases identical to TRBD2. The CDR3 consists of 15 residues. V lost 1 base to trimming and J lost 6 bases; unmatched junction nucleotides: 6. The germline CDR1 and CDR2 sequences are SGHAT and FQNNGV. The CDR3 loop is CASSLVAGGSKTQYF. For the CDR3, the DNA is TGTGCCAGCAGCTTAGTGGCGGGGGGGAGTAAGACCCAGTACTTC.